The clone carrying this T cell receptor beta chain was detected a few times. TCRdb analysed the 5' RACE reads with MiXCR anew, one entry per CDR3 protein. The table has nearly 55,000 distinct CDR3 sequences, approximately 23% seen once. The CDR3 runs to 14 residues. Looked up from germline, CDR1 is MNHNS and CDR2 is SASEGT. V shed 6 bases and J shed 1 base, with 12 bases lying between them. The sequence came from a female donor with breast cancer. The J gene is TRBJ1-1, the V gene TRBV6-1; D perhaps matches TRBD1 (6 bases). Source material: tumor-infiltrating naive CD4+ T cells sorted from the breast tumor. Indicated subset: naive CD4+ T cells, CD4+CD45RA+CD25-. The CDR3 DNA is TGTGCCAGCAGCGCAGGGGCCTCGAACACTGAAGCTTTCTTT. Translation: CASSAGASNTEAFF.